Below are 22 T cell receptor beta chains sequenced from a single sample in a study of blood T cell repertoires in COVID-19. TCRdb keeps only in-frame clones here, not all; method: immunoSEQ multiplex PCR. The sample carries a few hundred thousand clones, about 90% recorded once. The sequencing sample was made of PBMCs or T cells enriched from blood (not recorded which). These receptor sequences come from a woman between 25 and 40 years old who had recovered from COVID-19.

The chain is built from TRBV27 and TRBJ1-4; 8 nucleotides align to TRBD1. The CDR3 runs 15 residues. Germline CDR1 is MNHEY and CDR2 is SMNVEV (reference sequence). After removal of 2 bases from V and 7 bases from J, the junction contained 6 bases not matched to a gene. In DNA, the CDR3 is TGTGCCAGCAGTTTAAGTGGGACAGGTGGTGAAAAACTGTTTTTT. Translation gives CASSLSGTGGEKLFF.

The chain couples TRBV28 to TRBJ2-7, with D perhaps TRBD2 (6 bases). Looked up from germline, CDR1 is MDHEN and CDR2 is SYDVKM. The CDR3 is 12 amino acids. Trimming pared 7 bases from V and 4 bases from J, leaving 11 bases between. In nucleotides, the CDR3 is TGTGCCAGCAAGGGACTTTCTTACGAGCAGTACTTC. It translates to CASKGLSYEQYF.

This clone was observed once. V usage is TRBV28 and J usage is TRBJ1-6; possible D gene TRBD1, 5 bases. V dropped 3 bases and J dropped 10 bases, with 10 bases sitting between them. Germline-derived CDR1 and CDR2 are MDHEN and SYDVKM. There are 13 residues in the CDR3. This chain's CDR3 is CASSFRGGSPLHF. Written as DNA, the CDR3 is TGTGCCAGCAGTTTTCGGGGGGGGTCACCCCTCCACTTT.

This clone was counted between two and nine times. The chain uses TRBV5-6 and TRBJ1-6; D remains ambiguous. Deletions cut 0 bases from V and 6 bases from J, with 7 bases between. Germline CDR1 and CDR2: SGHDT and YYEEEE. CDR3 length: 14 residues. The CDR3 protein is CASSLGLSNSPLHF. The CDR3 nucleotides are TGTGCCAGCAGCTTGGGACTGAGTAATTCACCCCTCCACTTT.

The V gene is TRBV7-9, the J gene TRBJ2-7; D is possibly TRBD2 (6 bases). Germline V gene sequence: CDR1 SEHNR, CDR2 FQNEAQ (reference sequence). CDR3 length: 15 amino acids. V lost 5 bases and J 2 bases, leaving 16 bases between the germline ends. The CDR3 sequence is CASSPGLALPYEQYF. Here the CDR3 DNA reads TGTGCCAGCAGCCCCGGGCTAGCGTTACCCTACGAGCAGTACTTC.

J is TRBJ2-2 and V is TRBV5-1; 7 bases are a match to TRBD1. The ends lost 2 bases at V and 1 base at J; junction bases unmatched: 5. This CDR3 is built from 16 residues. Germline lookup yields CDR1 SGHRS and CDR2 YFSETQ. The DNA for the CDR3 is TGCGCCAGCAGCTTCGACAGGGTCGGGAACACCGGGGAGCTGTTTTTT. This gives the protein CASSFDRVGNTGELFF.

The rearrangement joins TRBV6-4 to TRBJ2-3, with D perhaps matching TRBD1 (6 bases). The V gene lost 6 bases and the J gene lost 2 bases, with 9 bases spanning the gap. Germline assignment: CDR1 MRHNA and CDR2 SNTAGT. This CDR3 contains 13 residues. This chain's CDR3 is CASRDSATDTQYF. CDR3 nucleotide sequence: TGTGCCAGCAGGGACAGCGCCACAGATACGCAGTATTTT.

In this sample, this clone turned up once. The V call is TRBV7-9, the J call TRBJ2-1; 7 positions agree with TRBD1. CDR3 length equals 15 residues. V gave up 5 bases and J gave up 6 bases; unmatched junction bases: 10. The germline CDR1 and CDR2 sequences are SEHNR and FQNEAQ (reference sequence). As DNA, the CDR3 is TGTGCCAGCAGCCCTGAACAGGGGAATGCCAATGAGCAGTTCTTC. Amino acids: CASSPEQGNANEQFF.

This clone appeared once. V usage is TRBV19 and J usage is TRBJ1-1; possible D gene TRBD1, 5 bases. V lost 3 bases and J 0 bases, leaving 17 bases between the germline ends. In germline, CDR1 is LNHDA, CDR2 SQIVND (reference sequence). The CDR3 runs to 17 residues. CDR3 amino acids: CASSIGVVVGVNTEAFF. In DNA form, the CDR3 reads TGTGCCAGTAGTATTGGGGTGGTGGTAGGGGTGAACACTGAAGCTTTCTTT.

The chain joins TRBV4-2 to TRBJ1-1; perhaps TRBD1 as D (5 bases). Germline CDR1 LGHNA, CDR2 YNFKEQ. The V and J ends lost 0 bases and 1 base respectively, with 12 bases between them. The CDR3 runs to 16 residues. The CDR3 region has the DNA TGTGCCAGCAGCCAAGAGCGACAGTTTTGGAACACTGAAGCTTTCTTT. Translating gives CASSQERQFWNTEAFF.

The chain employs TRBV7-9 and TRBJ1-1; unclear D gene. Trimming took off 6 bases at V and 6 bases at J, with 11 bases between the two ends. The germline V gene has CDR1 SEHNR and CDR2 FQNEAQ (reference sequence). There are 12 residues in the CDR3. CDR3 protein: CASSYSFPEAFF. CDR3 DNA sequence: TGTGCCAGCAGTTACAGCTTCCCTGAAGCTTTCTTT.

The J gene is TRBJ1-1, the V gene TRBV28, with D possibly TRBD1 on 6 matching bases. This CDR3 has 16 amino acids. Germline V gives CDR1 MDHEN, CDR2 SYDVKM. V lost 3 bases to trimming and J lost 5 bases, with 19 bases between them. The CDR3 spells CASSLVIGGGFTEAFF. In DNA, the CDR3 is TGTGCCAGCAGTTTGGTCATAGGGGGGGGATTTACTGAAGCTTTCTTT. Supplemented by reference TRBV28 and TRBJ1-1, the full variable domain reads DVKVTQSSRYLVKRTGEKVFLECVQDMDHENMFWYRQDPGLGLRLIYFSYDVKMKEKGDIPEGYSVSREKKERFSLILESASTNQTSMYLCASSLVIGGGFTEAFFGQGTRLTVV.

The genes are TRBV4-1 and TRBJ1-5; 8 bases align to TRBD1. The V gene end was trimmed by 4 bases and the J gene end by 3 bases; junction bases not matched to a gene: 2. The CDR3 is 14 amino acids. Germline V lookup: CDR1 MGHRA, CDR2 YSYEKL. CDR3 loop: CASSRTGINQPQHF. The CDR3 nucleotides read TGCGCCAGCAGCCGGACAGGGATCAATCAGCCCCAGCATTTT.

This clone was seen only once. The gene calls are TRBV5-6 and TRBJ2-7; 7 positions match TRBD1. The CDR3 is 14 amino acids. CDR1 and CDR2 (germline): SGHDT, YYEEEE. V was clipped by 2 bases and J by 0 bases; unmatched bases: 2. The CDR3 loop is CASSLGTASYEQYF. CDR3 DNA sequence: TGTGCCAGCAGCTTAGGGACAGCCTCCTACGAGCAGTACTTC.

Only one count was recorded for this clone. The V and J genes are TRBV6-5 and TRBJ1-2; maybe TRBD1 (5 bases). V lost 7 bases to trimming and J lost 2 bases, with 14 bases between them. The germline CDR1 and CDR2 sequences are MNHEY and SVGAGI. The CDR3 totals 14 residues. The CDR3 nucleotides are TGTGCCAGCACCGATGGGGGGACGAACTATGGCTACACCTTC. This gives the protein CASTDGGTNYGYTF.

The V gene is TRBV6-6, the J gene TRBJ2-7, with D perhaps matching TRBD1 or TRBD2 (5 bases each). The ends were cut back, 5 bases at V and 0 bases at J, with 17 bases in the middle. Germline V gene data show CDR1 as MNHNY and CDR2 as SVGAGI (reference sequence). This CDR3 spans 16 amino acids. Written as DNA, the CDR3 is TGTGCCAGCAGTCGAGGGGCAGAGTATAGCTCCTACGAGCAGTACTTC. Protein sequence: CASSRGAEYSSYEQYF.

The V and J genes are TRBV5-6 and TRBJ1-1; TRBD1 is a possible D gene (6 bases). This CDR3 comprises 15 residues. The V end lost 4 bases, the J end lost 4 bases, and 17 bases lay between the germline ends. CDR1 is SGHDT and CDR2 is YYEEEE in the germline V gene. This CDR3 is CASSPWVGGGTEAFF. The CDR3 bases are TGTGCCAGCAGCCCCTGGGTTGGGGGCGGCACTGAAGCTTTCTTT.

The V call is TRBV7-9, the J call TRBJ1-2; TRBD1 is a possible D gene (5 bases). The germline V gene encodes CDR1 SEHNR and CDR2 FQNEAQ (reference sequence). V gave up 7 bases and J gave up 0 bases, with 15 bases separating them. There are 15 residues in the CDR3. CDR3: CASTPRGGANYGYTF. Here the CDR3 DNA reads TGTGCCAGCACCCCCCGGGGGGGAGCTAACTATGGCTACACCTTC. Full variable domain (rest looked up from reference TRBV7-9 and TRBJ1-2): DTGVSQNPRHKITKRGQNVTFRCDPISEHNRLYWYRQTLGQGPEFLTYFQNEAQLEKSRLLSDRFSAERPKGSFSTLEIQRTEQGDSAMYLCASTPRGGANYGYTFGSGTRLTVV.

A single count supports this clone. This chain links TRBV15 with TRBJ2-1; TRBD2 is a possible D gene (5 bases). In germline, CDR1 is LNHNV, CDR2 YYDKDF (reference sequence). The CDR3 is 16 residues long. V lost 0 bases and J 0 bases, leaving 9 bases between the germline ends. The CDR3 region is CATSRDPDFSYNEQFF. As DNA, the CDR3 is TGTGCCACCAGCAGAGATCCGGACTTCTCCTACAATGAGCAGTTCTTC.

The chain employs TRBV10-3 and TRBJ1-1; D perhaps matches TRBD1 (5 bases). The V gene's germline CDR1 is ENHRY and CDR2 SYGVKD. The germline V and J ends were trimmed by 6 bases and 3 bases, with 11 bases remaining between them. The CDR3 sequence is 13 residues long. The DNA for the CDR3 is TGTGCCATCAGAATCCAGGGCGACACTGAAGCTTTCTTT. Translated: CAIRIQGDTEAFF.

V gene TRBV9 combines with J gene TRBJ1-1, with 9 bases identical to TRBD1. The CDR3 sequence is 14 residues long. V lost 2 bases, J lost 4 bases, and 3 bases stayed unmatched. CDR1 is SGDLS, CDR2 YYNGEE, per germline. Here the CDR3 reads CASSVGQGATEAFF. The CDR3 nucleotides read TGTGCCAGCAGCGTGGGACAGGGAGCCACTGAAGCTTTCTTT.

The rearrangement links TRBV12-3 or TRBV12-4 to TRBJ2-1, with D unclear. The CDR3 has 11 amino acids. V dropped 2 bases and J dropped 10 bases, with 6 bases sitting between them. CDR3 region: CASSLLVEQFF. The DNA of the CDR3 is TGTGCCAGCAGTTTACTCGTCGAGCAGTTCTTC.